The present TCR beta chain was sequenced within a study of human T cells and chemical hapten exposure. This clonotype appeared a few times. The germline gives CDR1 MNHNY, CDR2 SVGAGI (reference sequence). With 2 bases clipped from V and 8 bases from J, the junction kept 14 bases outside the gene matches. The CDR3 is 18 residues long. Time point in this sample: patch test 1, 2 weeks after DPC sensitization. The treatment denotes: therapeutic diphenylcyclopropenone sensitization with weekly scalp DPC. Those who donated were patients with alopecia, 18 to 70 years of age, and suitable for DPC. TCRdb passed the RACE reads through MiXCR, listing each CDR3 protein once. The table shows roughly 200,000 distinct CDR3 sequences, with about 20% occurring only once.

This sample comprised whole blood, obtained in connection with sensitization to the hapten diphenylcyclopropenone (DPC). The chain couples TRBV6-6 to TRBJ1-4; 10 bases match TRBD1. This TCR was sampled from a woman aged 45 to 65 with alopecia areata. Some clones in this sample may be carry-over from other donors' samples. The CDR3 DNA follows: TGTGCCAGCAGTTACCTTTGGGGACAGGGGAACCCCTCCGAAAAACTGTTTTTT. It codes for CASSYLWGQGNPSEKLFF.